These 17 T cell receptor beta chains came from one sample sequenced in a study of shared clonotypes between healthy human individuals. TCRdb's copy holds only in-frame clones and misses some; the assay was immunoSEQ multiplex PCR. Seen here are 2,500,000 or so clones, more than 85% observed once, and the top ten hold approximately 0.35%. Sequencing was carried out using naive CD4+ T cells from PBMCs. Regarding subset: CD45RA+ positively selected. Receptors originate from a man younger than 35 in good health. Some clones in this sample may be carry-over from other donors' samples.

With regard to this clone: At the DNA level, this CDR3 is encoded by other sequences in the same sample as well. This chain joins TRBV6-5 and TRBJ2-7, with TRBD1 matching 8 bases. The CDR3 totals 15 residues. V was pared by 0 bases and J by 4 bases, with 5 bases of the junction left unmatched. Germline V gives CDR1 MNHEY, CDR2 SVGAGI. CDR3 sequence reads: CASSYSGTGNYEQYF. The CDR3 nucleotides read TGTGCCAGCAGTTACTCGGGGACAGGAAATTACGAGCAGTACTTC.

This chain links TRBV2 with TRBJ2-5; TRBD1 matches at 10 bases. The V gene's germline CDR1 is SNHLY and CDR2 FYNNEI. This CDR3 region has 14 residues. The junction had 12 bases not matched to a gene; V was cut back by 10 bases and J by 7 bases. The CDR3 DNA follows: TGTGCCACCTCGGGACAGGGGTTTGACGGGACCCAGTACTTC. Amino acid sequence: CATSGQGFDGTQYF.

This clone was detected only once. V gene TRBV11-2 combines with J gene TRBJ1-1; 7 positions match TRBD1. The CDR3 is made up of 14 amino acids. The germline V gene has CDR1 SGHAT and CDR2 FQNNGV. V shed 4 bases and J 5 bases; nucleotides not matched to a gene: 7. The DNA for the CDR3 is TGTGCCAGCAGCTACCGGGACAGCCCAACTGAAGCTTTCTTT. Residues: CASSYRDSPTEAFF.

Regarding this clone: An end of the junction does not agree with germline; a read error may underlie this. The sample contains more than one DNA sequence encoding this CDR3. V is TRBV4-1 and J is TRBJ2-1; 8 positions match TRBD2. CDR1 MGHRA and CDR2 YSYEKL come from the germline V gene. CDR3 length: 16 residues. This CDR3 reads CASSQGSGRAYNEQFF. CDR3 nucleotide sequence: TGCGCCAGCAGCCAAGGGAGCGGGAGAGCCTATAATGAGCAGTTCTTC.

CDR3: CASSFQTATEAFF. In DNA, the CDR3 is TGTGCCAGCAGTTTTCAGACTGCGACTGAAGCTTTCTTT. The chain is built from TRBV27 and TRBJ1-1, with D hard to call. The CDR3 runs to 13 residues. Per germline, CDR1 MNHEY and CDR2 SMNVEV (reference sequence). Trimming shortened V by 3 bases and J by 5 bases, and 10 bases separated the two germline ends.

The V gene is TRBV6-1, the J gene TRBJ2-6; TRBD1 is a possible D gene (5 bases). This CDR3 region has 14 residues. Between the trimmed V and J ends, which lost 6 bases and 2 bases, there was a span of 8 bases. CDR1 and CDR2 from the germline V gene are MNHNS and SASEGT. CDR3 sequence: CASRWGTGANVLTF. The CDR3, as DNA: TGTGCCAGCAGGTGGGGCACTGGGGCCAACGTCCTGACTTTC.

J is TRBJ1-5 and V is TRBV5-1, with D possibly matching TRBD1 (6 bases). V gave up 4 bases and J gave up 6 bases, with 17 bases separating them. Germline loops: CDR1 SGHRS, CDR2 YFSETQ. The CDR3 has 15 residues. This chain's CDR3 is CASSLDRPGAQPQHF. CDR3 sequence (DNA): TGCGCCAGCAGCCTTGACAGGCCGGGGGCTCAGCCCCAGCATTTT.

A word on this clone: The same CDR3 arises from other DNA sequences in this sample as well. The rearrangement links TRBV2 to TRBJ1-5; maybe TRBD1 (5 bases). This CDR3 is 12 amino acids long. The germline V gene encodes CDR1 SNHLY and CDR2 FYNNEI. The germline V and J ends were trimmed by 6 bases and 4 bases, with 7 bases remaining between them. The CDR3 sequence: CASRDRNQPQHF. CDR3 in DNA: TGTGCCAGCAGAGACAGAAATCAGCCCCAGCATTTT.

The CDR3 here is CASSPGTARLPYNEQFF. CDR3 in DNA: TGTGCCAGCAGCCCGGGGACTGCACGCCTCCCCTACAATGAGCAGTTCTTC. This chain connects TRBV7-6 to TRBJ2-1; tentatively, D is TRBD2 (6 bases). The CDR3 totals 17 residues. Germline V gene lookup returns CDR1 SGHVS and CDR2 FNYEAQ. V was pared by 5 bases and J by 2 bases, with 19 bases between.

This chain joins TRBV28 and TRBJ2-4; 8 positions agree with TRBD2. Looked up from germline, CDR1 is MDHEN and CDR2 is SYDVKM. There are 15 residues in the CDR3. V shed 5 bases, J shed 9 bases, and the junction held 12 bases outside the gene matches. CDR3 DNA: TGTGCCAGCAGTAGATCCGGGACTAGGGCCGGCATTCAGTACTTC. It translates to CASSRSGTRAGIQYF.

CDR3 in DNA: TGCGCCAGCAGCTTGGTGGCCTCTGGCGATGGCTACACCTTC. This encodes CASSLVASGDGYTF. This chain uses TRBV5-1 with TRBJ1-2; D not certain. Trimming removed 0 bases at V and 6 bases at J, with 12 bases between. The CDR3 is made up of 14 amino acids. The germline V gene has CDR1 SGHRS and CDR2 YFSETQ.

The V and J genes are TRBV30 and TRBJ2-7; tentative D call: TRBD1 (6 bases). Germline loops: CDR1 GTSNPN, CDR2 SVGIG (reference sequence). V lost 0 bases and J lost 2, with 14 bases in between. The CDR3 extends over 15 amino acids. CDR3 residues: CAWSVDDRRPYEQYF. The CDR3 DNA follows: TGTGCCTGGAGTGTGGACGACAGGCGCCCCTACGAGCAGTACTTC.

The chain links TRBV7-6 to TRBJ2-1; D not certain. Trimming took 6 bases from V and 6 from J, leaving 18 bases between them. Germline-derived CDR1 and CDR2 are SGHVS and FNYEAQ. This CDR3 has 15 amino acids. In DNA form, the CDR3 reads TGTGCCAGCAGTTCCTACGTTGGGTACGGCAATGAGCAGTTCTTC. Residues: CASSSYVGYGNEQFF.

The chain employs TRBV5-5 and TRBJ2-1; 13 bases map to TRBD2. V lost 1 base and J lost 7; bases outside the gene matches: 5. CDR3 length equals 16 residues. Germline loops: CDR1 SGHKS, CDR2 YYEKEE (reference sequence). The CDR3 here is CASSLTGTSGINEQFF. The CDR3 DNA sequence: TGTGCCAGCAGCTTGACGGGGACTAGCGGGATAAATGAGCAGTTCTTC.

The J gene is TRBJ2-7, the V gene TRBV29-1; 9 bases are shared with TRBD2. Looked up from germline, CDR1 is SQVTM and CDR2 is ANQGSEA. Losses at the gene ends were 6 bases for V and 0 bases for J; bases not matched to a gene: 3. This CDR3 contains 13 residues. This chain's CDR3 is CSVTTSGSYEQYF. As DNA, the CDR3 is TGCAGCGTGACGACTAGCGGCTCCTACGAGCAGTACTTC.

On this clone: Within the sample, other DNA sequences also encode this same CDR3. The chain combines TRBV18 with TRBJ1-5; TRBD1 aligns across 9 bases. V shed 6 bases, J shed 1 base, and the junction held 7 bases outside the gene matches. The CDR3 loop spans 16 amino acids. Germline V gene lookup returns CDR1 KGHSH and CDR2 LQKENI. CDR3 sequence: CASSPGQGGSNQPQHF. Here the CDR3 DNA reads TGTGCCAGCTCTCCGGGACAGGGTGGGAGCAATCAGCCCCAGCATTTT.

DNA for the CDR3: TGTGCCATCAGCCTAACCAGGGGGCGTACCACCGGGGAGCTGTTTTTT. It encodes CAISLTRGRTTGELFF. The gene calls are TRBV10-3 and TRBJ2-2; 8 bases match TRBD1. V trimming: 6 bases; J trimming: 4 bases; junction bases outside the gene matches: 10. Germline loops: CDR1 ENHRY, CDR2 SYGVKD. CDR3 length: 16 residues.